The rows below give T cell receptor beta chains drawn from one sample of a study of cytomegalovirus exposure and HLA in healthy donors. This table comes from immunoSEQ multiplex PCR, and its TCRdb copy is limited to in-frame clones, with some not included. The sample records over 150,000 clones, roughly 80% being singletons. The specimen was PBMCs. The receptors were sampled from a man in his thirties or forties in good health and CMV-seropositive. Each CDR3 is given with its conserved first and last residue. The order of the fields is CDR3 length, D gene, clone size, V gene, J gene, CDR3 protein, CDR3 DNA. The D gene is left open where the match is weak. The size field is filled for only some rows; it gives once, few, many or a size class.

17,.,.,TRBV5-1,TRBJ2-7,CASSSGGGAGFSYEQYF,TGCGCCAGCAGCTCGGGCGGAGGGGCGGGGTTCTCCTACGAGCAGTACTTC
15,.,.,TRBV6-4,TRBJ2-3,CASSPLGGATDTQYF,TGTGCCAGCAGTCCCCTAGGGGGGGCCACAGATACGCAGTATTTT
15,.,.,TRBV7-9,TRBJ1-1,CASSLVVGVNTEAFF,TGTGCCAGCAGCTTAGTAGTAGGGGTGAACACTGAAGCTTTCTTT
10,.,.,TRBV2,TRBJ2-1,CASTGNEQFF,TGTGCCAGCACAGGTAATGAGCAGTTCTTC
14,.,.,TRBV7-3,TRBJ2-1,CASSLSGSYNEQFF,TGTGCCAGCAGCTTATCGGGCTCCTACAATGAGCAGTTCTTC
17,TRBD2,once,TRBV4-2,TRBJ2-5,CASSQDGRAGEGETQYF,TGTGCCAGCAGCCAAGACGGTAGGGCGGGAGAGGGAGAGACCCAGTACTTC
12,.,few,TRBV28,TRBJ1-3,CASSTGRNTIYF,TGTGCCAGCAGTACGGGAAGAAACACCATATATTTT
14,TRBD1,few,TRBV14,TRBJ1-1,CASSQQGAWTEAFF,TGTGCCAGCAGCCAACAGGGGGCTTGGACTGAAGCTTTCTTT
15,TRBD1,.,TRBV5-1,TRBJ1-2,CASSLRRQGAEGYTF,TGCGCCAGCAGCTTGCGCCGACAGGGGGCTGAAGGCTACACCTTC
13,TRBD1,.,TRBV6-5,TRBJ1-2,CASSFRTGEGYTF,TGTGCCAGCAGTTTTCGGACAGGGGAAGGCTACACCTTC
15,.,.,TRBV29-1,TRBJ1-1,CSVVGGTGLNTEAFF,TGCAGCGTTGTGGGGGGAACGGGACTGAACACTGAAGCTTTCTTT
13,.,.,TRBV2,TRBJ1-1,CASTNRENTEAFF,TGTGCCAGCACCAATAGAGAGAACACTGAAGCTTTCTTT
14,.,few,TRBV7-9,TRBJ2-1,CASSLSSDWDEQFF,TGTGCCAGCAGCTTATCTAGCGATTGGGATGAGCAGTTCTTC
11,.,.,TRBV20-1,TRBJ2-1,CSARDREEQFF,TGCAGTGCTAGAGATAGGGAGGAGCAGTTCTTC
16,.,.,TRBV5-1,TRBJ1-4,CASSLERLQRGEKLFF,TGCGCCAGCAGCTTAGAACGTCTGCAGCGTGGAGAAAAACTGTTTTTT
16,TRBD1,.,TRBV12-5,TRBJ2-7,CASGALAWDRSYEQYF,TGTGCTAGTGGGGCCTTGGCGTGGGACAGGTCCTACGAGCAGTACTTC
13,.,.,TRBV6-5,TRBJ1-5,CASSLNGGQPQHF,TGTGCCAGCAGTTTAAACGGGGGTCAGCCCCAGCATTTT